Shown below are 10 T cell receptor beta chains from a single sample sequenced in a study of lymphopenia after photon versus proton radiotherapy. Measured with immunoSEQ multiplex PCR; TCRdb has only the in-frame clones, and not every one. This table holds some 21,000 clones, 85% found once. This material consisted of peripheral blood, taken from a patient treated with photon-based radiotherapy. Receptors were obtained from a man in his 60s with pancreatic cancer.

The CDR3 DNA reads TGTGCCAGCAGTGAAGGGGGAGCGGACGAAAAACTGTTTTTT. Residues: CASSEGGADEKLFF. The rearrangement joins TRBV2 to TRBJ1-4; no clear D. Per the germline V gene, CDR1 is SNHLY and CDR2 is FYNNEI. Trimming took off 1 base at V and 8 bases at J, with 11 bases between the two ends. This CDR3 is 14 amino acids long.

The chain uses TRBV10-3 and TRBJ1-2; 7 nucleotides align to TRBD1. Trimming took 8 bases from V and 4 from J; bases not matched to a gene: 10. CDR3 size: 14 residues. The germline CDR1 and CDR2 sequences are ENHRY and SYGVKD. CDR3 residues: CAIGTGEGGYGYTF. The CDR3 region has the DNA TGTGCCATCGGAACAGGGGAGGGAGGCTATGGCTACACCTTC.

This clone appeared a single time. The chain recombines TRBV6-5 with TRBJ2-1; tentative D call: TRBD1 (5 bases). Germline lookup yields CDR1 MNHEY and CDR2 SVGAGI. V lost 0 bases, J lost 9 bases, and 12 bases lay in between. The CDR3 totals 14 residues. The CDR3 bases are TGTGCCAGCAGTTACTCGAGTGGGGCCCTTGAGCAGTTCTTC. Translating it yields CASSYSSGALEQFF.

The V call is TRBV5-5, the J call TRBJ1-1; unclear D gene. CDR3 size: 11 residues. CDR1 and CDR2 from the germline V gene are SGHKS and YYEKEE (reference sequence). V was clipped by 1 base and J by 7 bases, with 5 bases between them. Here the CDR3 reads CASSLFVEAFF. CDR3 DNA: TGTGCCAGCAGCTTGTTTGTTGAAGCTTTCTTT.

CDR3 nucleotide sequence: TGCGCCAGCAGTCGGACGGAGAACACTGAAGCTTTCTTT. Translating it yields CASSRTENTEAFF. This chain connects TRBV5-1 to TRBJ1-1; no firm D call. V lost 5 bases, J lost 1 base, and 9 bases lay in between. The CDR3 contains 13 residues. Germline assignment: CDR1 SGHRS and CDR2 YFSETQ. The full variable domain, its missing parts supplied by reference TRBV5-1 and TRBJ1-1, is KAGVTQTPRYLIKTRGQQVTLSCSPISGHRSVSWYQQTPGQGLQFLFEYFSETQRNKGNFPGRFSGRQFSNSRSEMNVSTLELGDSALYLCASSRTENTEAFFGQGTRLTVV.

The chain has TRBV7-3 and TRBJ2-1; no firm D call. This CDR3 is 12 amino acids long. The V end was cut by 3 bases, the J end by 5 bases, with 5 bases between. Per the germline V gene, CDR1 is SGHTA and CDR2 is FQGTGA. The CDR3 sequence: CASSFSNNEQFF. The CDR3 DNA is TGTGCCAGCAGCTTCAGCAACAATGAGCAGTTCTTC.

The chain is built from TRBV7-8 and TRBJ2-5, with D unresolved. The CDR3 has 12 residues. From germline, CDR1 is SGHVS and CDR2 FQNEAQ. Trimming removed 0 bases at V and 4 bases at J, with 3 bases between. CDR3: CASSLARETQYF. The DNA of the CDR3 is TGTGCCAGCAGCTTAGCAAGAGAGACCCAGTACTTC. Full variable domain (remainder filled in from reference TRBV7-8 and TRBJ2-5): GAGVSQSPRYKVAKRGQDVALRCDPISGHVSLFWYQQALGQGPEFLTYFQNEAQLDKSGLPSDRFFAERPEGSVSTLKIQRTQQEDSAVYLCASSLARETQYFGPGTRLLVL.

The chain links TRBV4-2 to TRBJ2-1; D not resolved. Germline CDR1 is LGHNA and CDR2 is YNFKEQ. CDR3 length equals 14 residues. V was pared by 1 base and J by 11 bases, with 15 bases between. CDR3 nucleotide sequence: TGTGCCAGCAGCCAAGTTGGGCCCACCAGCCAGCAGTTCTTC. It is translated as CASSQVGPTSQQFF.

This clone was picked up one time. This chain connects TRBV18 to TRBJ2-1, with TRBD2 matching 12 bases. The V segment lost 5 bases and the J segment 7 bases; nucleotides outside the gene matches: 6. Germline V gene data show CDR1 as KGHSH and CDR2 as LQKENI. There are 15 residues in the CDR3. The CDR3 reads CASSFGLAGTNEQFF. The CDR3 nucleotides are TGTGCCAGCTCATTCGGACTAGCGGGGACGAATGAGCAGTTCTTC.

This chain links TRBV7-9 with TRBJ1-3; D is unresolved. V gave up 1 base and J gave up 1 base, with 8 bases separating them. Germline V gene data show CDR1 as SEHNR and CDR2 as FQNEAQ (reference sequence). This CDR3 region has 15 residues. The DNA of the CDR3 is TGTGCCAGCAGCTTAGGAAATTTATCTGGAAACACCATATATTTT. This sequence encodes CASSLGNLSGNTIYF.